Listed here is a single TCR beta chain. The data belong to a study of blood T cell repertoires in COVID-19. Study summary: COVID-19 samples, acute and convalescent, were from the United States, Italy and Spain. PBMCs, B-cell-depleted T cells, or T cells provided the cDNA or gDNA that made up the material.

Germline CDR1 is SGHTA and CDR2 is FQGNSA. Trimming pared 5 bases from V and 5 bases from J, leaving 13 bases between. CDR3 length: 14 residues. In Cohort 3, a recovered donor had either two negative PCRs, clearance, or symptom resolution. The protocol was immunoSEQ multiplex PCR, while the TCRdb copy is restricted to in-frame clones and leaves out a portion. The table records 300,000 to 400,000 clones, 85% to 90% of them present only once. The chain links TRBV7-2 to TRBJ1-5; D gene unclear. Input material: PBMCs or T cells enriched from blood (not recorded which). The source is a man younger than 35 who had recovered from COVID-19. The CDR3, as DNA: TGTGCCAGCAGCCCGCAACCGGTCGATCAGCCCCAGCATTTT. Encoded protein: CASSPQPVDQPQHF. Full variable domain (remainder filled in from reference TRBV7-2 and TRBJ1-5): GAGVSQSPSNKVTEKGKDVELRCDPISGHTALYWYRQSLGQGLEFLIYFQGNSAPDKSGLPSDRFSAERTGGSVSTLTIQRTQQEDSAVYLCASSPQPVDQPQHFGDGTRLSIL.